Listed below are T cell receptor beta chains from one sample, sequenced in a study of response to subunit inactivated influenza vaccine. TCRdb passed the RT-PCR reads through MiXCR, listing each CDR3 protein once. The profile shows more than 500,000 distinct CDR3 sequences, 11% of them singletons. This sample was also put to use in a study of T cells expressing NK-cell markers.

Sequenced material: PBMCs from blood, taken on the day of vaccination. The receptor set was obtained from a man aged 50 to 59 who received an inactivated influenza vaccine. Both conserved end residues are part of each CDR3.

v_gene: TRBV10-3
CDR3aa: CAISDKALDTQYF

v_gene: TRBV12-3/TRBV12-4
CDR3aa: CASSSHRGPEQPQHF

v_gene: TRBV20-1
CDR3aa: CSARYRGSYEQYF

v_gene: TRBV20-1
CDR3aa: CSAAKGHNSYEQYF

v_gene: TRBV6-1
CDR3aa: CASNPIGTFQETQYF

v_gene: TRBV29-1
CDR3aa: CSVSAGAREQFF

v_gene: TRBV12-3/TRBV12-4
CDR3aa: CASSHRLAKNIQYF

v_gene: TRBV7-2
CDR3aa: CASSLRGVLQETQYF

v_gene: TRBV10-1
CDR3aa: CASSDAASTQYF

v_gene: TRBV29-1
CDR3aa: CSTSDTQYF

v_gene: TRBV18
CDR3aa: CASSPQSGGYSYEQYF

v_gene: TRBV7-9
CDR3aa: CASSFGHDTDTQYF

v_gene: TRBV4-1
CDR3aa: CASSHDTGGRGYGYTF

v_gene: TRBV28
CDR3aa: CASSWDWVGTYEQYF

v_gene: TRBV20-1
CDR3aa: CSAPDIRSYEQYF

v_gene: TRBV24-1
CDR3aa: CATSDPRRTETQYF

v_gene: TRBV2
CDR3aa: CASSDLFANTGELFF

v_gene: TRBV18
CDR3aa: CASSPPLTGGSSAFTDTQYF

v_gene: TRBV5-6
CDR3aa: CASSLGQGIYNEQFF

v_gene: TRBV20-1
CDR3aa: CSARDPLAGGITDTQYF

v_gene: TRBV20-1
CDR3aa: CSARGRVAGVVDNHSRGKQYF

v_gene: TRBV30
CDR3aa: CAWSGPPGEQFF

v_gene: TRBV7-9
CDR3aa: CASSISDSSNQPQHF

v_gene: TRBV19
CDR3aa: CASSIGGQGYEQYF

v_gene: TRBV27
CDR3aa: CASSLFLPGQPNEKLFF

v_gene: TRBV4-1
CDR3aa: CASSLVVRNNEKLFF

v_gene: TRBV20-1
CDR3aa: CSASRQGKAFF

v_gene: TRBV5-1
CDR3aa: CASSYGPEVEKLFF

v_gene: TRBV7-9
CDR3aa: CASSLSQGLFYEQYF

v_gene: TRBV7-2
CDR3aa: CASSFLQGGQPQHF

v_gene: TRBV12-3/TRBV12-4
CDR3aa: CASSFLSQQGYTF

v_gene: TRBV7-2
CDR3aa: CASSLGSGSFNEQFF

v_gene: TRBV6-1
CDR3aa: CASSITGGSNTEAFF

v_gene: TRBV5-1
CDR3aa: CASSLGRTQETQYF

v_gene: TRBV7-2
CDR3aa: CASLINGDRHNEQFF

v_gene: TRBV7-9
CDR3aa: CASSHIPGQGSYEQYF

v_gene: TRBV28
CDR3aa: CASKRQGKGTDTQYF

v_gene: TRBV4-2
CDR3aa: CASSQDPGNSPLHF

v_gene: TRBV7-6
CDR3aa: CASSLGGGLSYGYTF

v_gene: TRBV19
CDR3aa: CASRGGVYNEQFF

v_gene: TRBV18
CDR3aa: CASSLQGTTGELFF

v_gene: TRBV7-2
CDR3aa: CASSLRKGREQFF

v_gene: TRBV28
CDR3aa: CASSLPRSRQETQYF

v_gene: TRBV3-1
CDR3aa: CASSQDLGSDYGYTF

v_gene: TRBV20-1
CDR3aa: CSARGPTTTGELFF

v_gene: TRBV12-3/TRBV12-4
CDR3aa: CATAYTGELFF

v_gene: TRBV9
CDR3aa: CASSVTDRVGYEQFF

v_gene: TRBV5-1
CDR3aa: CASSLRDRSSEAFF

v_gene: TRBV7-2
CDR3aa: CASSLHPSGANVLTF

v_gene: TRBV6-1
CDR3aa: CASSTVQGLDQETQYF

v_gene: TRBV9
CDR3aa: CASSFTDGYNEKLFF

v_gene: TRBV7-2
CDR3aa: CASSLAGLAGYNEQFF

v_gene: TRBV11-2
CDR3aa: CASSFRVEQYF

v_gene: TRBV4-3
CDR3aa: CASSQDFVIPEAFF

v_gene: TRBV7-2
CDR3aa: CASSPTSTGGYEQYF

v_gene: TRBV6-2/TRBV6-3
CDR3aa: CASSSIGGLQETQYF

v_gene: TRBV20-1
CDR3aa: CSARSTGQETQYF